The rows below give T cell receptor beta chains drawn from one sample of a study of blood T cells in healthy people across ages. One entry per CDR3 protein, called by TCRdb with MiXCR from the 5' RACE reads. The table has 450,000 to 700,000 distinct CDR3 sequences, 27% seen once. Sequencing was performed on blood. Every receptor here comes from a woman in her seventies in good health. Each CDR3 is given with its conserved first and last residue. Fields, in order: J gene, clone size, V gene, D gene, CDR3 DNA, CDR3 protein. The D gene is left open where the match is weak. Not all rows give a size; the values are once, few, many and, for expanded clones, a class.

J: TRBJ2-7; size: few; V: TRBV5-1; D: -; DNA: TGCGCCAGCAGCTTGGTGTCCCCAGGGGCCTACGAGCAGTACTTC; CDR3: CASSLVSPGAYEQYF
J: TRBJ1-2; size: -; V: TRBV2; D: -; DNA: TGTGCCAGCAGTGTTGAGTCAGGGCTCTCTTATGGCTACACCTTC; CDR3: CASSVESGLSYGYTF
J: TRBJ1-1; size: few; V: TRBV5-1; D: TRBD1; DNA: TGCGCCAGCAGCCACTTCGGACAGGGACGCGGGAACACTGAAGCTTTCTTT; CDR3: CASSHFGQGRGNTEAFF
J: TRBJ2-3; size: -; V: TRBV20-1; D: -; DNA: TGCAGTGCTAGCCCGGCCTCCGGGATGGCAGATACGCAGTATTTT; CDR3: CSASPASGMADTQYF
J: TRBJ2-3; size: few; V: TRBV11-1; D: -; DNA: TGTGCCAGCAGCCGCAGGCAGGGAGTATCAGATACGCAGTATTTT; CDR3: CASSRRQGVSDTQYF
J: TRBJ2-5; size: few; V: TRBV20-1; D: TRBD2; DNA: TGCAGTGCGATCCGTGCCTCTAGCGGGGGGGGTGAGACCCAGTACTTC; CDR3: CSAIRASSGGGETQYF
J: TRBJ2-3; size: few; V: TRBV29-1; D: -; DNA: TGCAGCGTTGGTGGGACACCGCAAGGTTACGATACGCAGTATTTT; CDR3: CSVGGTPQGYDTQYF
J: TRBJ2-7; size: few; V: TRBV7-2; D: -; DNA: TGTGCCAGCAGCTTAGGTCCAGGGGGGGATTCCTACGAGCAGTACTTC; CDR3: CASSLGPGGDSYEQYF
J: TRBJ2-1; size: few; V: TRBV20-1; D: TRBD2; DNA: TGCAGTGCTAGAGGGCTAGCGGGTTACAATGAGCAGTTCTTC; CDR3: CSARGLAGYNEQFF
J: TRBJ1-1; size: few; V: TRBV10-3; D: -; DNA: TGTGCCATCAGTGAGAGGGGGGGGTATTCGGCTTTCTTT; CDR3: CAISERGGYSAFF
J: TRBJ1-5; size: -; V: TRBV6-1; D: -; DNA: TGTGCCAGCGGCATCGGGACTCGGGGCAATCAGCCCCAGCATTTT; CDR3: CASGIGTRGNQPQHF
J: TRBJ1-2; size: -; V: TRBV20-1; D: -; DNA: TGCAGTGCTAGGAATGCGAACTATGGCTACACCTTC; CDR3: CSARNANYGYTF
J: TRBJ1-2; size: -; V: TRBV12-3/TRBV12-4; D: -; DNA: TGTGCCAGCAGTTTGGGCAGATCAACCTATGGCTACACCTTC; CDR3: CASSLGRSTYGYTF
J: TRBJ1-1; size: few; V: TRBV6-2/TRBV6-3; D: TRBD1; DNA: TGTGCCTGCAGCCCCCGACAGGGATTGAACACTGAAGCTTTCTTT; CDR3: CACSPRQGLNTEAFF
J: TRBJ1-1; size: -; V: TRBV28; D: TRBD1; DNA: TGTGCCAGCAGTTTATTGGGACAGGGGGCTTGGGCTTTCTTT; CDR3: CASSLLGQGAWAFF
J: TRBJ2-1; size: -; V: TRBV29-1; D: TRBD2; DNA: TGCAGCGTTGGATCGGGCGGCGGGAGGATTCAGTTCTTC; CDR3: CSVGSGGGRIQFF
J: TRBJ2-6; size: few; V: TRBV12-3/TRBV12-4; D: -; DNA: TGTGCCAGCATTCAAGGGGGACGCACCAACGTCCTGACTTTC; CDR3: CASIQGGRTNVLTF
J: TRBJ2-7; size: -; V: TRBV28; D: TRBD1; DNA: TGTGCCAGCAATTTCGATGGGACAGTGTACGAGCGGTACTTC; CDR3: CASNFDGTVYERYF
J: TRBJ1-4; size: few; V: TRBV29-1; D: TRBD1; DNA: TGCAGCGTGACAGGGAGTAATGAAAAACTGTTTTTT; CDR3: CSVTGSNEKLFF
J: TRBJ2-4; size: -; V: TRBV13; D: -; DNA: TGTGCCAGCAGCTCCCGTCCAAAGCTAGCCAAAAACATTCAGTACTTC; CDR3: CASSSRPKLAKNIQYF
J: TRBJ1-4; size: few; V: TRBV10-3; D: -; DNA: TGTGCCATCAGTGAGGGGACTGAAAAACTGTTTTTT; CDR3: CAISEGTEKLFF
J: TRBJ1-4; size: -; V: TRBV5-1; D: -; DNA: TGCGCCAGCAGCATTCAGTATGATGAAAAACTGTTTTTT; CDR3: CASSIQYDEKLFF
J: TRBJ1-2; size: -; V: TRBV9; D: -; DNA: TGTGCCAGCGGAGCCGGACAGAACTATGGCTACACCTTC; CDR3: CASGAGQNYGYTF
J: TRBJ2-5; size: -; V: TRBV27; D: -; DNA: TGTGCCAGCAGTTTAAGTCTGGACCGTCGGGAGACCCAGTACTTC; CDR3: CASSLSLDRRETQYF
J: TRBJ2-4; size: few; V: TRBV3-1; D: -; DNA: TGTGCCAGCAGCCTGACAGGTTACCTAGCCAAAAACATTCAGTACTTC; CDR3: CASSLTGYLAKNIQYF
J: TRBJ2-7; size: few; V: TRBV7-9; D: TRBD2; DNA: TGTGCCAGCAGCAATCCAGGACTAGCGGGGTCATACTCCTACGAGCAGTACTTC; CDR3: CASSNPGLAGSYSYEQYF
J: TRBJ2-1; size: -; V: TRBV7-2; D: TRBD2; DNA: TGTGCCAGCAGCTTAGCTATGGGGACTAGCGGGTCCAATGAGCAGTTCTTC; CDR3: CASSLAMGTSGSNEQFF
J: TRBJ1-1; size: -; V: TRBV6-2/TRBV6-3; D: TRBD1; DNA: TGTGCCAGCAGTAACAGGGGCGCGTACACTGAAGCTTTCTTT; CDR3: CASSNRGAYTEAFF
J: TRBJ1-2; size: -; V: TRBV6-6; D: -; DNA: TGTGCCAGCAGTTATGGAGGGGTAGGTGGCTACACCTTC; CDR3: CASSYGGVGGYTF
J: TRBJ1-4; size: -; V: TRBV20-1; D: -; DNA: TGCAGTGCTCAAGGGATAACTAATGAAAAACTGTTTTTT; CDR3: CSAQGITNEKLFF
J: TRBJ2-7; size: -; V: TRBV20-1; D: -; DNA: TGCAGTGTAGCCGGGGTCGGCGAGCAGTACTTC; CDR3: CSVAGVGEQYF
J: TRBJ2-3; size: -; V: TRBV12-3/TRBV12-4; D: -; DNA: TGTGCCGGCAGTTTGGTAGCGACCCGAGATACGCAGTATTTT; CDR3: CAGSLVATRDTQYF
J: TRBJ1-2; size: few; V: TRBV6-5; D: TRBD1; DNA: TGTGCCAGCAGGCCTCGGGACAGACCTTACTATGGCTACACCTTC; CDR3: CASRPRDRPYYGYTF
J: TRBJ2-5; size: -; V: TRBV6-6; D: -; DNA: TGTGCCAGCGGCGGCCGCCTAGAGACCCAGTACTTC; CDR3: CASGGRLETQYF
J: TRBJ2-3; size: -; V: TRBV7-2; D: -; DNA: TGTGCCAGCAGCCGGGAGACAGGTGACACTAGCACAGATACGCAGTATTTT; CDR3: CASSRETGDTSTDTQYF
J: TRBJ1-4; size: -; V: TRBV6-5; D: -; DNA: TGTGCCAGCAGTTACAACTTGCCTAAAAGGGGTGAAAAACTGTTTTTT; CDR3: CASSYNLPKRGEKLFF
J: TRBJ1-2; size: many; V: TRBV7-8; D: -; DNA: TGTGCCAGCAGCAGAGGGACCGCGAACTATGGCTACACCTTC; CDR3: CASSRGTANYGYTF
J: TRBJ2-7; size: few; V: TRBV3-1; D: -; DNA: TGTGCCAGCAGCCAACTACACTACGAGCAGTACTTC; CDR3: CASSQLHYEQYF
J: TRBJ1-5; size: -; V: TRBV28; D: -; DNA: TGTGCCAGCAGTTTAGGCCCAGTGCGGTCAGCCCAGCATTTT; CDR3: CASSLGPVRSAQHF
J: TRBJ2-5; size: -; V: TRBV27; D: TRBD2; DNA: TGTGCCAGCGCTAGCGGGGCCCCGGCAGAGACCCAGTACTTC; CDR3: CASASGAPAETQYF
J: TRBJ2-3; size: -; V: TRBV20-1; D: -; DNA: TGCAGTGCTAGAGTTCCCAGCACAGATACGCAGTATTTT; CDR3: CSARVPSTDTQYF
J: TRBJ2-5; size: few; V: TRBV7-2; D: -; DNA: TGTGCCAGCAGCGGGGGGGCACAAGTCGCGCTCCAAGAGACCCAGTACTTC; CDR3: CASSGGAQVALQETQYF
J: TRBJ2-6; size: -; V: TRBV3-1; D: TRBD1; DNA: TGTGCCAGCAGCCAAACAGGGGCTGGGGCCAACGTCCTGACTTTC; CDR3: CASSQTGAGANVLTF
J: TRBJ2-3; size: -; V: TRBV28; D: TRBD1; DNA: TGTGCCAGCAGTTTTGGGACAGGGGGTTTAGGTACAGATACGCAGTATTTT; CDR3: CASSFGTGGLGTDTQYF
J: TRBJ1-1; size: -; V: TRBV4-2; D: TRBD1; DNA: TGTGCCAGCAGCCACCTACAGGGGGCGCGAGGAATGAACACTGAAGCTTTCTTT; CDR3: CASSHLQGARGMNTEAFF
J: TRBJ2-5; size: few; V: TRBV6-5; D: -; DNA: TGTGCCAGCAGTTACTCGACTATCGGCCAAGAGACCCAGTACTTC; CDR3: CASSYSTIGQETQYF
J: TRBJ1-4; size: many; V: TRBV11-2; D: -; DNA: TGTGCCAGCAGCTTAGATCGGGGGGGCGCAACTAATGAAAAACTGTTTTTT; CDR3: CASSLDRGGATNEKLFF
J: TRBJ2-2; size: -; V: TRBV5-1; D: -; DNA: TGCGCCAGCAGCTTGACAGGCGTCGCGAACACCGGGGAGCTGTTTTTT; CDR3: CASSLTGVANTGELFF
J: TRBJ1-2; size: -; V: TRBV20-1; D: -; DNA: TGCAGTGCTGAGACAGAGACCTATGGCTGCACCTTC; CDR3: CSAETETYGCTF
J: TRBJ2-7; size: few; V: TRBV6-2/TRBV6-3; D: -; DNA: TGTGCCAGCACCCTCCCGGGACACACAACCTCCTACGAGCAGTACTTC; CDR3: CASTLPGHTTSYEQYF
J: TRBJ1-3; size: -; V: TRBV7-2; D: -; DNA: TGTGCCAGCAGCGCCGACCGGAGGACCTCTGGAAACACCATATATTTT; CDR3: CASSADRRTSGNTIYF
J: TRBJ2-1; size: -; V: TRBV4-2; D: -; DNA: TGTGCCAGCAGCCAAGAGGGGTCCTCGAGCTCCTACAATGAGCAGTTCTTC; CDR3: CASSQEGSSSSYNEQFF
J: TRBJ1-2; size: -; V: TRBV10-3; D: -; DNA: TGTGCCTTCAGTGGACCCCATGGCTACACCTTC; CDR3: CAFSGPHGYTF
J: TRBJ2-5; size: -; V: TRBV20-1; D: TRBD1; DNA: TGCAGTGCTTACCTATTACAGGGGGCCCTCCAAGAGACCCAGTACTTC; CDR3: CSAYLLQGALQETQYF
J: TRBJ2-3; size: few; V: TRBV20-1; D: TRBD2; DNA: TGCAGTGCCCAGAGCGGAGGCGGGGGGACAGATACGCAGTATTTT; CDR3: CSAQSGGGGTDTQYF